This T cell receptor beta chain was documented in a study of T cell changes during pregnancy in multiple sclerosis. Germline V gene data show CDR1 as LGHNT and CDR2 as FRNRAP. V was pared by 1 base and J by 4 bases, with 7 bases between. The CDR3 covers 13 residues. Sequencing was performed with immunoSEQ multiplex PCR; in TCRdb, only in-frame clones are kept and a portion is missing. The profile shows fewer than 35,000 clones, 90% of them singletons. The chain couples TRBV12-5 to TRBJ1-2; no definite D call. Source: CD4+ T cells from peripheral blood mononuclear cells, taken in the third trimester of pregnancy. The receptor comes from a female donor in good health, enrolled as a control in a pregnancy study. The CDR3 protein is CASGLDTLYGYTF. The DNA of the CDR3 is TGTGCTAGTGGTTTGGACACCCTCTATGGCTACACCTTC.